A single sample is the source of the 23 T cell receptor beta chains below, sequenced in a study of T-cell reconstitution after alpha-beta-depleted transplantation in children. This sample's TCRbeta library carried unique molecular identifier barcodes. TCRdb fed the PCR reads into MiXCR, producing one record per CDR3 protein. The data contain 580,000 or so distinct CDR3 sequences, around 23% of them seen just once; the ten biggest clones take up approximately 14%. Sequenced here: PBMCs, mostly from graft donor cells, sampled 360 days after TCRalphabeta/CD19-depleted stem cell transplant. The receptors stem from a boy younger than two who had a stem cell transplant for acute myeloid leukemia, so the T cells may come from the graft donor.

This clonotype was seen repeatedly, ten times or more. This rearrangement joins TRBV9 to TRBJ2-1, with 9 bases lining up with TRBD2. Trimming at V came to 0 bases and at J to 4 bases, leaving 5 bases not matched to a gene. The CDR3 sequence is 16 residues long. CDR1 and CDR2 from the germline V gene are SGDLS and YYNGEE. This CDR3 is CASSVVSGGIYNEQFF. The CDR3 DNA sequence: TGTGCCAGCAGCGTAGTTAGCGGGGGAATATACAATGAGCAGTTCTTC. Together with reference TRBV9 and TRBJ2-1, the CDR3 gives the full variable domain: DSGVTQTPKHLITATGQRVTLRCSPRSGDLSVYWYQQSLDQGLQFLIQYYNGEERAKGNILERFSAQQFPDLHSELNLSSLELGDSALYFCASSVVSGGIYNEQFFGPGTRLTVL.

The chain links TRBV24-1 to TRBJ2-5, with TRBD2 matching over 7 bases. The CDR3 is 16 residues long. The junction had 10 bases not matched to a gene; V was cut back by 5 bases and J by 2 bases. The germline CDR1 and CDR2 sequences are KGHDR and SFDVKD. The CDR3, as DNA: TGTGCCACCAGTGGGACTGGGGGGGTAGGGCAAGAGACCCAGTACTTC. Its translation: CATSGTGGVGQETQYF.

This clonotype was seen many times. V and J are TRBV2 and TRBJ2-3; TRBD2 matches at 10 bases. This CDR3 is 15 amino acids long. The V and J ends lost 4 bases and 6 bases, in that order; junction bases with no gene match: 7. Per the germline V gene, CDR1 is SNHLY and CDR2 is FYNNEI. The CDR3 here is CASSVSGGSSDTQYF. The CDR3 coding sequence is TGTGCCAGCAGTGTTAGCGGGGGGAGTTCGGATACGCAGTATTTT.

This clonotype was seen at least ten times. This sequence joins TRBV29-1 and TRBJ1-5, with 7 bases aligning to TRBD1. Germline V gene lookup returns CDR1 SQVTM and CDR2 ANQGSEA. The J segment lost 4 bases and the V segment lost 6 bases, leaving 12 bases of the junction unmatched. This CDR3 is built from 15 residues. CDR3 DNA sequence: TGCAGCGTGACAACTGACAGGGATAGAAATCAGCCCCAGCATTTT. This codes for CSVTTDRDRNQPQHF.

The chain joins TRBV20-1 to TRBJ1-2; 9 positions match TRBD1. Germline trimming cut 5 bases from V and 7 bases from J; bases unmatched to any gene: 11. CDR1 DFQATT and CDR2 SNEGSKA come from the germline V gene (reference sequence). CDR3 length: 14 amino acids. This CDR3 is CSASDGTGIGGYTF. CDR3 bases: TGCAGTGCTTCAGACGGGACAGGGATCGGTGGCTACACCTTC.

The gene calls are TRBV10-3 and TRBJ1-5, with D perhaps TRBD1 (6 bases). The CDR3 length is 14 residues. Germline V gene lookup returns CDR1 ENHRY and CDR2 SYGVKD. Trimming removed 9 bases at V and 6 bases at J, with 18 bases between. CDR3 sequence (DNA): TGTGCCATTCGCGGGTCAGGGGATGGTCAGCCCCAGCATTTT. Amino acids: CAIRGSGDGQPQHF.

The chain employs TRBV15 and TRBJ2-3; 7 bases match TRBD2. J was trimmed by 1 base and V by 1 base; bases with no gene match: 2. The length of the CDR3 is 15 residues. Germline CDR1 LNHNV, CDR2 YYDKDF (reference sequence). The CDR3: CATSRASGGTDTQYF. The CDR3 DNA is TGTGCCACCAGCAGAGCGAGCGGGGGCACAGATACGCAGTATTTT.

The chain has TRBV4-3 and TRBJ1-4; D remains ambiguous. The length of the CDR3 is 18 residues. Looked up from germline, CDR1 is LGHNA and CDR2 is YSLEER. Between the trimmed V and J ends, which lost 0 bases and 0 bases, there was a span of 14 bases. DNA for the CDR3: TGCGCCAGCAGCCAAGACTCCAGCCTTTTCTCAACTAATGAAAAACTGTTTTTT. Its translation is CASSQDSSLFSTNEKLFF.

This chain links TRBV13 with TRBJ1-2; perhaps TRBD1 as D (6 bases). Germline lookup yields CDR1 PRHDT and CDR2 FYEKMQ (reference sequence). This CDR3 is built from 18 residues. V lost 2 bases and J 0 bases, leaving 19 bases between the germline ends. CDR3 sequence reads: CASSLSYREEGTNYGYTF. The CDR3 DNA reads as TGTGCCAGCAGCTTATCTTACAGGGAGGAAGGGACTAACTATGGCTACACCTTC.

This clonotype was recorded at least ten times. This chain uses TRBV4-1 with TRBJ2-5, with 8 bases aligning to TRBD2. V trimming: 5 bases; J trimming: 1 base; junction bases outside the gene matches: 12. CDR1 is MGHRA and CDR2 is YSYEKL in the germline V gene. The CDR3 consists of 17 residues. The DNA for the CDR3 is TGCGCCAGCAGCAACGGCAAGGGCAGCGGGGGCCAAGAGACCCAGTACTTC. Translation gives CASSNGKGSGGQETQYF.

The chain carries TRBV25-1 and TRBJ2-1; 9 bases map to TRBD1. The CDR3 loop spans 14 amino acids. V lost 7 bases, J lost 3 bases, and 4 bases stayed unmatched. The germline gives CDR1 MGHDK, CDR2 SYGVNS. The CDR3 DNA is TGTGCCAGCATGGGGACAGGGTACTACAATGAGCAGTTCTTC. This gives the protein CASMGTGYYNEQFF.

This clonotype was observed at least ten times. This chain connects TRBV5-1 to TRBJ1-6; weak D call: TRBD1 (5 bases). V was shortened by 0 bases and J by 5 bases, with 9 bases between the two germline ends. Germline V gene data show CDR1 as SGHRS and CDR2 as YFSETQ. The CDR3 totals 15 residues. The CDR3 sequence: CASSLDPGNNSPLHF. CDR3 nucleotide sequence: TGCGCCAGCAGCTTGGATCCAGGGAATAATTCACCCCTCCACTTT.

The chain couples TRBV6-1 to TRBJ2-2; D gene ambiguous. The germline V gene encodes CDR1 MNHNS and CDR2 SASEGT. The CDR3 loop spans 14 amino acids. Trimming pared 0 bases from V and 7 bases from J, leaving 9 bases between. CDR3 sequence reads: CASSEALSFGELFF. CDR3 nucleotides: TGTGCCAGCAGTGAAGCGCTTAGCTTCGGGGAGCTGTTTTTT.

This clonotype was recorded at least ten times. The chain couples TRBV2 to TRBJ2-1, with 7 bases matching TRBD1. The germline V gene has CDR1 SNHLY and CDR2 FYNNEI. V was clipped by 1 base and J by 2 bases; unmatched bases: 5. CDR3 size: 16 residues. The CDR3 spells CASSEGDSPTYNEQFF. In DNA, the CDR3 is TGTGCCAGCAGTGAAGGGGACAGCCCCACCTACAATGAGCAGTTCTTC.

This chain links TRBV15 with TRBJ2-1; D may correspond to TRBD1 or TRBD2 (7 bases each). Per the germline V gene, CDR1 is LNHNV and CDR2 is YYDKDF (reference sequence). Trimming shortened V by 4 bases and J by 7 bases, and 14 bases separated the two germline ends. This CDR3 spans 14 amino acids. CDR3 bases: TGTGCCACCAGCAAGACAGGGAGGGGGAATGAGCAGTTCTTC. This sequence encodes CATSKTGRGNEQFF.

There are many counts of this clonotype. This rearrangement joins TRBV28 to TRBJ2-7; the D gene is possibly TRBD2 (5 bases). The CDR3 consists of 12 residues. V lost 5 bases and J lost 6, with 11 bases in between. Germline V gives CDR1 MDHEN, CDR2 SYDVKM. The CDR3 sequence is CASSKEGTEQYV. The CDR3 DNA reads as TGTGCCAGCAGTAAAGAGGGTACCGAGCAGTACGTC.

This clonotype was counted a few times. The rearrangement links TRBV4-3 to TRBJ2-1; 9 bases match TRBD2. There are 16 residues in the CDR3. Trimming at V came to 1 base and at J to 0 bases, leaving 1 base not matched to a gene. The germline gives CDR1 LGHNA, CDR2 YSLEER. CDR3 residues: CASSQGGGVSYNEQFF. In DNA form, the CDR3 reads TGCGCCAGCAGCCAAGGCGGGGGGGTCTCCTACAATGAGCAGTTCTTC.

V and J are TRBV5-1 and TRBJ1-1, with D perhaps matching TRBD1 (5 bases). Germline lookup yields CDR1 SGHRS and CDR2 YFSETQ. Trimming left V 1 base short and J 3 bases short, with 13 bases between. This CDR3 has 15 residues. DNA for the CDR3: TGCGCCAGCAGCTTGCCAGGGCTTAGGGACACTGAAGCTTTCTTT. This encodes CASSLPGLRDTEAFF. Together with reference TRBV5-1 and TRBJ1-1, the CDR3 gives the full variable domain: KAGVTQTPRYLIKTRGQQVTLSCSPISGHRSVSWYQQTPGQGLQFLFEYFSETQRNKGNFPGRFSGRQFSNSRSEMNVSTLELGDSALYLCASSLPGLRDTEAFFGQGTRLTVV.

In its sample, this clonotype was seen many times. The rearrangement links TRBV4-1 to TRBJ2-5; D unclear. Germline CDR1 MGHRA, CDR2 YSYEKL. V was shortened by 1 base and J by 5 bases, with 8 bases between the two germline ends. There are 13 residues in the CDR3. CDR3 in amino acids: CASSQVITETQYF. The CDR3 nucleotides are TGCGCCAGCAGCCAAGTTATTACGGAGACCCAGTACTTC.

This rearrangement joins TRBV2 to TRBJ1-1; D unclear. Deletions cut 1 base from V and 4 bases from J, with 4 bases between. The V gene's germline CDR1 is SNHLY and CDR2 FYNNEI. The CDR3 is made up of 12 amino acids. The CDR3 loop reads CASSEEGTEAFF. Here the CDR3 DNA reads TGTGCCAGCAGTGAAGAGGGCACTGAAGCTTTCTTT.

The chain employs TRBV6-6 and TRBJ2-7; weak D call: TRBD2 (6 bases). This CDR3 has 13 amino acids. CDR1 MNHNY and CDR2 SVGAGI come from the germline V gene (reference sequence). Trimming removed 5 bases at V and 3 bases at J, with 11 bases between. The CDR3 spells CASSEGTLYEQYF. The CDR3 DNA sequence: TGTGCCAGCAGTGAGGGGACTCTCTACGAGCAGTACTTC.

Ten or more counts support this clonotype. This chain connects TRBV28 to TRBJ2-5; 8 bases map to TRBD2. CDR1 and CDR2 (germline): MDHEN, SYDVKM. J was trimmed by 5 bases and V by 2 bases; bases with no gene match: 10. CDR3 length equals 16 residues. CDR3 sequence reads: CASSLTRTSYPETQYF. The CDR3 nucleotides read TGTGCCAGCAGTTTAACGAGGACTAGCTATCCGGAGACCCAGTACTTC. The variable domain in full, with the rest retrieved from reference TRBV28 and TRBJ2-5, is DVKVTQSSRYLVKRTGEKVFLECVQDMDHENMFWYRQDPGLGLRLIYFSYDVKMKEKGDIPEGYSVSREKKERFSLILESASTNQTSMYLCASSLTRTSYPETQYFGPGTRLLVL.

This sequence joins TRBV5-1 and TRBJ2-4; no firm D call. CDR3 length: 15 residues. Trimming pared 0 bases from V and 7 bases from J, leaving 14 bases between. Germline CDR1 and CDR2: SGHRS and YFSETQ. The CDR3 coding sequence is TGCGCCAGCAGCTTGGCCGAGGCCGGCAGGAACATTCAGTACTTC. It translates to CASSLAEAGRNIQYF. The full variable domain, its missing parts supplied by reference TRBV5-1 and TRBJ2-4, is KAGVTQTPRYLIKTRGQQVTLSCSPISGHRSVSWYQQTPGQGLQFLFEYFSETQRNKGNFPGRFSGRQFSNSRSEMNVSTLELGDSALYLCASSLAEAGRNIQYFGAGTRLSVL.